Presented here are 21 T cell receptor beta chains from one specimen sequenced in a study of OX40 agonist ivuxolimab in advanced cancers. Profiled with immunoSEQ multiplex PCR; TCRdb holds only in-frame clones, not every one. The sample shows tens of thousands of clones, around nine tenths of them seen only once. Sequences were derived from CD4+ or CD8+ T cells sorted from blood, sampled in a trial of the OX40 agonist ivuxolimab. The receptors shown here come from an adult with an advanced solid tumor such as melanoma, head and neck, liver or kidney cancer.

CDR3 DNA sequence: TGTGCCAGCAGCGCGGGACGGTCCGAGGCCACCTTC. Amino acids: CASSAGRSEATF. The chain combines TRBV9 with TRBJ1-2; D perhaps matches TRBD1 (5 bases). CDR3 length equals 12 residues. The V end was cut by 3 bases, the J end by 13 bases, with 16 bases between. The germline V gene has CDR1 SGDLS and CDR2 YYNGEE.

The rearrangement uses TRBV7-8 and TRBJ2-2, with TRBD2 matching 8 bases. From germline, CDR1 is SGHVS and CDR2 FQNEAQ. The CDR3 runs 16 residues. V was clipped by 6 bases and J by 1 base; unmatched bases: 7. CDR3 nucleotide sequence: TGTGCCAGCAGACAAAGCGGGGGACAGAACACCGGGGAGCTGTTTTTT. Amino acids: CASRQSGGQNTGELFF.

The gene calls are TRBV10-3 and TRBJ1-3; D is possibly TRBD1 (5 bases). The length of the CDR3 is 14 residues. V lost 4 bases and J 4 bases, leaving 11 bases between the germline ends. The V gene's germline CDR1 is ENHRY and CDR2 SYGVKD. Here the CDR3 DNA reads TGTGCCATCAGTGCGGGGGACTCAGGAAACACCATATATTTT. The encoded protein is CAISAGDSGNTIYF.

The chain uses TRBV9 and TRBJ2-3, with 9 bases aligning to TRBD1. CDR3 length equals 19 residues. Germline values: CDR1 SGDLS, CDR2 YYNGEE. After removal of 0 bases from V and 5 bases from J, the junction contained 16 bases not matched to a gene. This CDR3 is CASSVAVPSGQGVEDTQYF. CDR3 DNA sequence: TGTGCCAGCAGCGTAGCAGTCCCCTCGGGACAGGGAGTTGAAGATACGCAGTATTTT.

The chain joins TRBV30 to TRBJ2-5, with TRBD2 matching 9 bases. The CDR3 loop spans 16 amino acids. V trimming: 1 base; J trimming: 1 base; junction bases outside the gene matches: 7. CDR1 is GTSNPN and CDR2 is SVGIG in the germline V gene (reference sequence). The DNA for the CDR3 is TGTGCCTGGAGTGGGAAACTAGCGGGCGTCCAAGAGACCCAGTACTTC. This gives the protein CAWSGKLAGVQETQYF.

The gene calls are TRBV5-1 and TRBJ2-5, with D tentatively TRBD2 (5 bases). The CDR3 runs 13 residues. CDR1 and CDR2 from the germline V gene are SGHRS and YFSETQ. The V end was cut by 3 bases, the J end by 3 bases, with 9 bases between. CDR3 coding DNA: TGCGCCAGCAGCTCCCGGGAAAAAGAGACCCAGTACTTC. It yields the protein CASSSREKETQYF.

J is TRBJ2-1 and V is TRBV9; 10 nucleotides align to TRBD2. V dropped 4 bases and J dropped 9; count of bases not matched to a gene: 7. This CDR3 region has 14 residues. CDR1 and CDR2 (germline): SGDLS, YYNGEE. In DNA, the CDR3 is TGTGCCAGCAGCTTAAGGACTAGCGGTGGTGAGCAGTTCTTC. Protein product: CASSLRTSGGEQFF.

The V and J genes are TRBV10-1 and TRBJ2-5; the D gene is possibly TRBD1 (5 bases). V lost 5 bases, J lost 5 bases, and 9 bases lay in between. The CDR3 covers 12 residues. The germline V gene has CDR1 WNHNN and CDR2 SYGVQD (reference sequence). In nucleotides, the CDR3 is TGCGCCAGCAGTCCAGGGTGGGAGACCCAGTACTTC. It yields the protein CASSPGWETQYF.

The V and J genes are TRBV19 and TRBJ1-1; D may be TRBD1 (6 bases). The germline V gene has CDR1 LNHDA and CDR2 SQIVND (reference sequence). V was cut by 0 bases and J by 8 bases, with 19 bases left in between. The CDR3 sequence is 16 residues long. Here the CDR3 DNA reads TGTGCCAGTAGTATAGATCTGTCGGGGGGGCGAAACGAAGCTTTCTTT. It translates to CASSIDLSGGRNEAFF. Full variable domain (missing parts from reference TRBV19 and TRBJ1-1): DGGITQSPKYLFRKEGQNVTLSCEQNLNHDAMYWYRQDPGQGLRLIYYSQIVNDFQKGDIAEGYSVSREKKESFPLTVTSAQKNPTAFYLCASSIDLSGGRNEAFFGQGTRLTVV.

The table lists this clone with a few counts. The J gene is TRBJ1-1, the V gene TRBV18; D is unresolved. The CDR3 contains 13 residues. V lost 3 bases and J lost 1, with 6 bases in between. CDR1 is KGHSH, CDR2 LQKENI, per germline. In DNA form, the CDR3 reads TGTGCCAGCTCACCGACGACGAACACTGAAGCTTTCTTT. As protein: CASSPTTNTEAFF.

The V gene is TRBV7-9, the J gene TRBJ2-3; 8 bases agree with TRBD1. CDR3 length: 16 residues. The V gene end was trimmed by 6 bases and the J gene end by 6 bases; junction bases not matched to a gene: 14. Germline CDR1 reads SEHNR; CDR2 reads FQNEAQ (reference sequence). The CDR3 is CASSRGQGGYMDTQYF. The CDR3 DNA follows: TGTGCCAGCAGTCGCGGACAGGGTGGGTACATGGATACGCAGTATTTT.

CDR3 loop: CASSFLPSGYGNTIYF. In nucleotides, the CDR3 is TGTGCCAGCAGCTTCCTGCCCTCAGGGTATGGAAACACCATATATTTT. J is TRBJ1-3 and V is TRBV7-2, with a tentative D call TRBD1 (5 bases). The germline CDR1 and CDR2 sequences are SGHTA and FQGNSA. The CDR3 is made up of 16 amino acids. V lost 3 bases to trimming and J lost 3 bases, with 15 bases between them.

The rearrangement joins TRBV27 to TRBJ1-4; a possible D gene is TRBD1 (6 bases). CDR1 and CDR2 (germline): MNHEY, SMNVEV (reference sequence). This CDR3 comprises 13 residues. V dropped 9 bases and J dropped 4 bases, with 12 bases sitting between them. CDR3 in amino acids: CARGGPRNEKLFF. CDR3 nucleotides: TGTGCCAGGGGGGGCCCACGTAATGAAAAACTGTTTTTT.

The chain is built from TRBV20-1 and TRBJ2-1; no reliable D call. Trimming stripped 1 base from V and 9 bases from J, with 7 bases between. In germline, CDR1 is DFQATT, CDR2 SNEGSKA (reference sequence). The CDR3 spans 11 residues. The CDR3 reads CSARVRPEQFF. In nucleotides, the CDR3 is TGCAGTGCTAGAGTTCGTCCTGAGCAGTTCTTC.

This clone was detected many times. This CDR3 reads CASSKDSQAKNIQYF. DNA for the CDR3: TGTGCCAGCAGTAAAGACAGCCAAGCCAAAAACATTCAGTACTTC. V gene TRBV2 combines with J gene TRBJ2-4; D perhaps matches TRBD1 (5 bases). Germline CDR1 is SNHLY and CDR2 is FYNNEI. Trimming took 5 bases from V and 0 from J, leaving 11 bases between them. This CDR3 region has 15 residues.

The chain carries TRBV18 and TRBJ2-5; D gene ambiguous. V was shortened by 6 bases and J by 2 bases, with 10 bases between the two germline ends. Looked up from germline, CDR1 is KGHSH and CDR2 is LQKENI. The CDR3 has 13 residues. The CDR3 protein is CASSPAQQETQYF. The DNA for the CDR3 is TGTGCCAGCTCTCCGGCACAGCAAGAGACCCAGTACTTC.

This rearrangement joins TRBV5-6 to TRBJ2-5, with 8 bases matching TRBD2. Per the germline V gene, CDR1 is SGHDT and CDR2 is YYEEEE. The CDR3 extends over 16 amino acids. The J segment lost 2 bases and the V segment lost 1 base, leaving 7 bases of the junction unmatched. The CDR3 protein is CASSLLAGGTQETQYF. CDR3 DNA sequence: TGTGCCAGCAGCTTGTTGGCGGGGGGAACGCAAGAGACCCAGTACTTC.

The chain has TRBV19 and TRBJ1-5; no firm D call. V was clipped by 4 bases and J by 0 bases, with 10 bases between them. Germline-derived CDR1 and CDR2 are LNHDA and SQIVND (reference sequence). The CDR3 spans 15 residues. The CDR3 loop reads CASSKSGDSNQPQHF. As DNA, the CDR3 is TGTGCCAGTAGTAAGTCAGGCGATAGCAATCAGCCCCAGCATTTT. Complete variable domain (other parts from reference TRBV19 and TRBJ1-5): DGGITQSPKYLFRKEGQNVTLSCEQNLNHDAMYWYRQDPGQGLRLIYYSQIVNDFQKGDIAEGYSVSREKKESFPLTVTSAQKNPTAFYLCASSKSGDSNQPQHFGDGTRLSIL.

The rearrangement joins TRBV19 to TRBJ2-3; unclear D gene. The CDR3 sequence is 15 residues long. The V gene lost 3 bases and the J gene lost 2 bases, with 12 bases spanning the gap. Germline CDR1 and CDR2: LNHDA and SQIVND (reference sequence). The CDR3 loop is CASSIQAQNTDTQYF. DNA of the CDR3: TGTGCCAGTAGTATTCAAGCGCAGAACACAGATACGCAGTATTTT.

This chain links TRBV29-1 with TRBJ1-2; 9 bases are a match to TRBD1. Germline CDR1 reads SQVTM; CDR2 reads ANQGSEA. Trimming took 7 bases from V and 5 from J; bases not matched to a gene: 8. The CDR3 length is 13 residues. CDR3 residues: CSASSGQGYGYTF. The CDR3 DNA is TGCAGCGCCTCCTCGGGACAGGGATATGGCTACACCTTC. Full variable domain (remainder filled in from reference TRBV29-1 and TRBJ1-2): SAVISQKPSRDICQRGTSLTIQCQVDSQVTMMFWYRQQPGQSLTLIATANQGSEATYESGFVIDKFPISRPNLTFSTLTVSNMSPEDSSIYLCSASSGQGYGYTFGSGTRLTVV.

The rearrangement joins TRBV9 to TRBJ1-4, with a possible D match to TRBD1 (6 bases). Trimming stripped 4 bases from V and 5 bases from J, with 12 bases between. The CDR3 covers 14 residues. Per germline, CDR1 SGDLS and CDR2 YYNGEE. CDR3 DNA: TGTGCCAGCAGCCAGACGGACAGAAATGAAAAACTGTTTTTT. Residues: CASSQTDRNEKLFF.